Listed below are T cell receptor beta chains from one sample, sequenced in a study of blood T cell repertoires in COVID-19. Profiled with immunoSEQ multiplex PCR; TCRdb holds only in-frame clones, not every one. The sample shows roughly 190,000 clones, approximately 85% of them seen only once. Sequencing was carried out using peripheral blood. These receptors came from a woman in her 70s with active or convalescent COVID-19. Each CDR3 is given without its conserved first and last residue. Each record gives: J gene, V gene, D gene, CDR3 protein. D genes are given only for firm matches.

J: TRBJ2-3
V: TRBV23-1
D: .
CDR3: ASSHRGSTDTQY

J: TRBJ1-6
V: TRBV2
D: .
CDR3: ASGLRTANSPLH

J: TRBJ2-2
V: TRBV7-8
D: TRBD2
CDR3: ASSLYAGGEGTGELF

J: TRBJ1-1
V: TRBV6-4
D: TRBD1
CDR3: ASLDPGQRNTEAF

J: TRBJ2-3
V: TRBV24-1
D: TRBD2
CDR3: ATSDLDGLAERTDTQY

J: TRBJ2-2
V: TRBV5-1
D: TRBD1
CDR3: ASSWTGNTGELF

J: TRBJ2-6
V: TRBV5-4
D: TRBD1
CDR3: ASSTRDSSRWGANVLT

J: TRBJ1-2
V: TRBV28
D: .
CDR3: ASSPSLSGVTSGYT

J: TRBJ1-1
V: TRBV5-1
D: .
CDR3: ASGQGRGNTEAF

J: TRBJ2-3
V: TRBV4-1
D: .
CDR3: ASSQAQQGGTDTQY

J: TRBJ2-1
V: TRBV24-1
D: .
CDR3: ATSDARRGLLAEQF

J: TRBJ2-1
V: TRBV15
D: TRBD2
CDR3: ATSSTSGFYNEQF

J: TRBJ2-7
V: TRBV12-5
D: TRBD2
CDR3: ASVPSGAYYEQY

J: TRBJ2-3
V: TRBV6-2/TRBV6-3
D: TRBD2
CDR3: ASRPRRAGGTDTQY

J: TRBJ2-5
V: TRBV10-2
D: TRBD2
CDR3: ASSGGQAGGQETQY

J: TRBJ2-3
V: TRBV28
D: TRBD1
CDR3: ASSSTGARTDTQY

J: TRBJ1-6
V: TRBV6-5
D: TRBD1
CDR3: ASRGQGRALH

J: TRBJ1-2
V: TRBV5-4
D: .
CDR3: ASRQGQRPGYT

J: TRBJ1-1
V: TRBV10-3
D: .
CDR3: AISKQLNTEAF

J: TRBJ2-1
V: TRBV7-9
D: .
CDR3: ASSFRTSGEQF

J: TRBJ2-1
V: TRBV24-1
D: TRBD1
CDR3: ATSGTGGGNEQF

J: TRBJ2-1
V: TRBV19
D: .
CDR3: ASSRGELGRGNEQF

J: TRBJ1-4
V: TRBV18
D: .
CDR3: ASSPGTTNEKLF

J: TRBJ2-7
V: TRBV10-3
D: TRBD1
CDR3: AISETGGSYEQY

J: TRBJ1-2
V: TRBV6-1
D: TRBD1
CDR3: ASSPGQVIYGYT

J: TRBJ1-2
V: TRBV28
D: .
CDR3: ASSLPGQLNYGYT

J: TRBJ2-5
V: TRBV29-1
D: .
CDR3: SVEEGALAETQY

J: TRBJ2-1
V: TRBV10-3
D: .
CDR3: AISEGPLTGTPYNEQF

J: TRBJ1-2
V: TRBV29-1
D: TRBD1
CDR3: SVDIDRANYGYT

J: TRBJ1-1
V: TRBV1
D: .
CDR3: TSSQDRQGSRRDTEAF

J: TRBJ1-1
V: TRBV2
D: TRBD1
CDR3: ASTDRGFGNTEAF

J: TRBJ2-1
V: TRBV29-1
D: TRBD2
CDR3: SVVRTSGHEQF

J: TRBJ2-4
V: TRBV4-1
D: .
CDR3: ASSQIVTLVNIQY

J: TRBJ2-1
V: TRBV18
D: TRBD2
CDR3: ASSPSAGGVRREQF

J: TRBJ1-1
V: TRBV11-2
D: .
CDR3: ASSLAGGPEAF

J: TRBJ1-3
V: TRBV6-5
D: .
CDR3: ASSYSAGRSGNTIY

J: TRBJ1-4
V: TRBV28
D: TRBD1
CDR3: ASTHRGQGNEKLF